These T cell receptor beta chains were read from a single sample in a study of T cells after posttransplantation cyclophosphamide. The assay was immunoSEQ multiplex PCR, and TCRdb's table has in-frame clones only and misses some. The sample presents tens of thousands of clones, none singletons. Sequencing was performed on PBMCs. The receptors originated from a woman aged 55-70 years in good health, CMV-negative, and a related stem cell transplant donor. CDR3s include the opening cysteine and the closing phenylalanine or tryptophan. Fields, in order: clone size, D gene, J gene, V gene, CDR3 protein, CDR3 DNA. A D gene is named only where the DNA matches it firmly. Clone size is shown for a subset of rows, as once, few, many or a class of expanded clone.

>-|TRBD2|TRBJ2-4|TRBV28
CASSPLPGLAGGPSKNIQYF
TGTGCCAGCAGCCCCCTCCCGGGACTAGCGGGAGGGCCTTCGAAAAACATTCAGTACTTC
>many|TRBD2|TRBJ2-7|TRBV6-5
CASSSLTSGNYEQYF
TGTGCCAGCAGTTCCCTGACTAGCGGAAACTACGAGCAGTACTTC
>many|-|TRBJ1-1|TRBV6-4
CASSDSASPTEAFF
TGTGCCAGCAGTGACTCAGCAAGTCCCACTGAAGCTTTCTTT
>-|-|TRBJ2-1|TRBV9
CASIQNEQFF
TGTGCCAGCATCCAAAATGAGCAGTTCTTC
>many|-|TRBJ2-1|TRBV4-2
CASSQDRDEQFF
TGTGCCAGCAGCCAAGACAGGGATGAGCAGTTCTTC
>many|TRBD1|TRBJ1-2|TRBV9
CASSVEDRDIYGYTF
TGTGCCAGCAGCGTAGAGGACAGGGATATCTATGGCTACACCTTC
>-|TRBD1|TRBJ2-7|TRBV29-1
CSLVGDRGFYEQYF
TGCAGTCTTGTGGGGGACAGGGGCTTCTACGAGCAGTACTTC
>many|TRBD1|TRBJ1-4|TRBV4-2
CASSLYPGTGDEKLFF
TGTGCCAGCAGTCTGTATCCCGGGACAGGGGATGAAAAACTGTTTTTT
>many|TRBD1|TRBJ2-3|TRBV28
CASSGTGVPDTQYF
TGTGCCAGCAGCGGCACAGGGGTCCCAGATACGCAGTATTTT
>many|-|TRBJ1-5|TRBV27
CASSQAVGGGNQPQHF
TGTGCCAGCAGCCAGGCGGTCGGGGGAGGCAATCAGCCCCAGCATTTT
>-|TRBD1|TRBJ2-7|TRBV28
CASSLVRRGGQGAPPYEQYF
TGTGCCAGCAGTTTAGTTAGGAGGGGGGGACAGGGGGCGCCTCCCTACGAGCAGTACTTC
>many|TRBD1|TRBJ2-5|TRBV7-9
CASSLRDSKETQYF
TGTGCCAGCAGTCTCCGGGACAGCAAAGAGACCCAGTACTTC
>many|-|TRBJ1-1|TRBV4-1
CASSQDFGGLGFF
TGCGCCAGCAGCCAAGATTTTGGGGGACTGGGTTTCTTT
>many|TRBD1|TRBJ2-3|TRBV19
CASRETGGLTDTQYF
TGTGCCAGCAGAGAGACAGGGGGGCTCACAGATACGCAGTATTTT
>-|-|TRBJ2-5|TRBV7-2
CASSSSRETQYF
-
>many|TRBD2|TRBJ2-2|TRBV5-1
CASHPGGEDTGELFF
TGCGCCAGCCACCCCGGGGGGGAGGACACCGGGGAGCTGTTTTTT
>-|TRBD1|TRBJ2-1|TRBV9
CASSLTSGTGAVNEQFF
TGTGCCAGCAGCCTTACCTCCGGGACAGGGGCGGTCAATGAGCAGTTCTTC
>many|-|TRBJ2-3|TRBV2
CASSFGVPDTQYF
TGTGCCAGCAGTTTCGGGGTTCCAGATACGCAGTATTTT
>many|TRBD1|TRBJ1-4|TRBV7-8
CASSPLTGANEKLFF
TGTGCCAGCAGCCCCCTGACAGGGGCTAATGAAAAACTGTTTTTT
>many|-|TRBJ1-4|TRBV7-9
CASSFQGSNEKLFF
TGTGCCAGCAGCTTTCAGGGATCTAATGAAAAACTGTTTTTT
>many|-|TRBJ1-6|TRBV4-3
CASSQELGVGGSPLHF
TGCGCCAGCAGCCAAGAATTGGGAGTAGGTGGGTCACCCCTCCACTTT
>many|-|TRBJ2-7|TRBV30
CAWSVPDTGTLFSYEQYF
TGTGCCTGGAGTGTACCAGACACAGGGACCCTTTTCTCCTACGAGCAGTACTTC
>few|TRBD2|TRBJ2-7|TRBV2
CASRRLAGGEYEQYF
TGTGCCAGCCGAAGACTAGCGGGAGGGGAGTACGAGCAGTACTTC
>many|-|TRBJ2-2|TRBV7-8
CASSRPGVGTGELFF
TGTGCCAGCAGCCGACCAGGGGTGGGGACCGGGGAGCTGTTTTTT
>many|TRBD1|TRBJ1-5|TRBV19
CASRTGSSPQHF
TGTGCCAGTAGGACAGGGTCGAGTCCCCAGCATTTT
>few|-|TRBJ1-4|TRBV18
CASSPPNRRARNEKLFF
TGTGCCAGCTCACCACCGAATCGGAGGGCCCGCAATGAAAAACTGTTTTTT
>many|TRBD1|TRBJ2-7|TRBV7-2
CASSPGQVAYEQYF
TGTGCCAGCAGCCCAGGACAGGTTGCCTACGAGCAGTACTTC
>many|TRBD2|TRBJ2-5|TRBV5-1
CASSLGSGNSETQYF
TGCGCCAGCAGCCTGGGTAGCGGGAACTCGGAGACCCAGTACTTC
>many|-|TRBJ1-2|TRBV30
CAWSVHETVYGYTF
TGTGCCTGGAGTGTACACGAGACAGTCTATGGCTACACCTTC
>many|-|TRBJ2-3|TRBV28
CASSLSGVGNPDTQYF
TGTGCCAGCAGTTTATCCGGGGTAGGGAACCCAGATACGCAGTATTTT
>-|TRBD2|TRBJ2-7|TRBV7-2
CASSPPGAGGSYEQYF
TGTGCCAGCAGCCCACCCGGGGCGGGAGGGTCCTACGAGCAGTACTTC
>many|-|TRBJ2-1|TRBV11-2
CASSLERYNEQFF
TGTGCCAGCAGCTTAGAACGGTACAATGAGCAGTTCTTC
>many|-|TRBJ2-1|TRBV7-6
CASSLVISGVTRNEQFF
TGTGCCAGCAGCTTAGTGATCAGCGGCGTAACCCGGAATGAGCAGTTCTTC
>many|TRBD1|TRBJ2-5|TRBV15
CATSSRGDKQGAQETQYF
TGTGCCACCAGTTCTAGGGGGGACAAACAGGGGGCCCAAGAGACCCAGTACTTC
>many|-|TRBJ1-3|TRBV21-1
CASSKVSAGNTIYF
TGTGCCAGCAGCAAAGTATCAGCTGGAAACACCATATATTTT
>many|-|TRBJ1-5|TRBV27
CASSWTTDQPQHF
TGTGCCAGCAGTTGGACAACTGATCAGCCCCAGCATTTT
>many|-|TRBJ1-6|TRBV27
CASRWDTNNSPLHF
TGTGCCAGCAGGTGGGACACAAATAATTCACCCCTCCACTTT
>many|-|TRBJ2-7|TRBV11-2
CASSLRGFVYEQYF
TGTGCCAGCAGCTTACGGGGTTTTGTCTACGAGCAGTACTTC
>many|-|TRBJ1-1|TRBV19
CASRDSRGNMNTEAFF
TGTGCCAGCAGGGATTCAAGGGGGAACATGAACACTGAAGCTTTCTTT
>many|TRBD1|TRBJ2-1|TRBV7-8
CASSRGTGGPLSYNEQFF
TGTGCCAGCAGCCGAGGGACAGGGGGCCCCCTATCCTACAATGAGCAGTTCTTC
>many|-|TRBJ2-1|TRBV19
CASTPAGLSYNEQFF
TGTGCCAGTACCCCGGCAGGCCTATCCTACAATGAGCAGTTCTTC
>medium-sized|-|TRBJ1-1|TRBV7-9
CASSLGRGKGVAAFF
TGTGCCAGCAGCTTAGGTAGGGGGAAGGGTGTAGCAGCTTTCTTT
>few|-|TRBJ1-6|TRBV1
CTSSHSRVQSSYNSPLHF
TGCACCAGCAGCCATTCCCGGGTTCAAAGCTCCTATAATTCACCCCTCCACTTT
>many|TRBD1|TRBJ2-7|TRBV5-1
CASSLWTGGTGEQYF
TGCGCCAGCAGCTTGTGGACAGGAGGAACTGGGGAGCAGTACTTC
>many|-|TRBJ2-1|TRBV11-1
CASSPLTVYNEQFF
TGTGCCAGCAGCCCGCTGACAGTCTACAATGAGCAGTTCTTC
>-|-|TRBJ2-7|TRBV29-1
CSARDSIYEQYF
TGCAGCGCCCGGGACTCGATCTACGAGCAGTACTTC
>many|TRBD2|TRBJ2-7|TRBV7-6
CASSLAPSGRAGSYEQYF
TGTGCCAGCAGCTTAGCGCCTAGCGGGAGGGCCGGGAGCTACGAGCAGTACTTC
>few|TRBD2|TRBJ2-1|TRBV28
CASSSPAGGLDEQFF
TGTGCCAGCAGTTCTCCAGCGGGAGGTCTGGATGAGCAGTTCTTC